This passage covers 27 T cell receptor beta chains from one sample sequenced in a study of post-analysis software for immune sequencing data. Findings and limits, study-wide: Five or six TRBV segments were more frequent in patients than controls; TRBV5-6, TRBV5-1 and TRBV20-1 belonged to this group.

For these TCRs, the target antigens are not known. Every TCR beta cDNA library bore unique molecular identifiers. TCRdb processed the PCR reads anew with MiXCR; each CDR3 protein has one entry. The data contain 750,000 to 950,000 distinct CDR3 sequences, 53% of them seen just once; the ten biggest clones take up under 6%. Sequencing was done on a sample of blood. Source of these receptors: a girl aged 10 to 17 with multiple sclerosis.

This clonotype came up a few times. This sequence joins TRBV5-1 and TRBJ2-5; D is undetermined. The CDR3 covers 12 residues. The V and J ends lost 5 bases and 4 bases respectively, with 9 bases between them. Germline lookup yields CDR1 SGHRS and CDR2 YFSETQ. The CDR3 reads CASSLESETQYF. The CDR3 nucleotides are TGCGCCAGCAGTCTGGAATCAGAGACCCAGTACTTC.

The chain is built from TRBV2 and TRBJ2-7; a weak D match, TRBD1 (6 bases). Trimming removed 10 bases at V and 0 bases at J, with 16 bases between. Germline V gene data show CDR1 as SNHLY and CDR2 as FYNNEI. CDR3 length equals 14 residues. CDR3 sequence (DNA): TGTGCCACCACGACCGGGACACTCTCCTACGAGCAGTACTTC. Translating gives CATTTGTLSYEQYF.

This clonotype was seen only a few times. This chain links TRBV7-6 with TRBJ1-2, with D unresolved. The germline CDR1 and CDR2 sequences are SGHVS and FNYEAQ. Trimming removed 2 bases at V and 3 bases at J, with 13 bases between. The CDR3 has 15 amino acids. CDR3 DNA: TGTGCCAGCAGCTTAAGACCCCCAGGTGACTATGGCTACACCTTC. The encoded protein is CASSLRPPGDYGYTF.

This chain joins TRBV4-1 and TRBJ2-5; D is undetermined. Germline values: CDR1 MGHRA, CDR2 YSYEKL. Trimming removed 6 bases from V and 1 base from J, with 15 bases in between. CDR3 size: 15 residues. The CDR3: CASSRQWKAQETQYF. The CDR3, as DNA: TGCGCCAGCAGTCGGCAATGGAAAGCCCAAGAGACCCAGTACTTC.

V is TRBV7-2 and J is TRBJ2-2; D gene uncertain. The CDR3 length is 14 residues. The ends were cut back, 0 bases at V and 6 bases at J, with 8 bases in the middle. In germline, CDR1 is SGHTA, CDR2 FQGNSA. As DNA, the CDR3 is TGTGCCAGCAGCTTAGCGGAGTGGGCCGGGGAGCTGTTTTTT. As protein: CASSLAEWAGELFF.

This clonotype has just one count. The rearrangement uses TRBV20-1 and TRBJ2-7; D call uncertain. This CDR3 comprises 10 residues. The germline gives CDR1 DFQATT, CDR2 SNEGSKA (reference sequence). Deletions cut 0 bases from V and 6 bases from J, with 3 bases between. The CDR3 nucleotides read TGCAGTGCTAGAGATGGCGAGCAGTACTTC. Encoded protein: CSARDGEQYF.

The chain uses TRBV12-3 or TRBV12-4 and TRBJ2-1; D may correspond to TRBD1 or TRBD2 (5 bases each). V lost 3 bases and J 8 bases, leaving 11 bases between the germline ends. This CDR3 has 13 amino acids. The CDR3 DNA reads TGTGCCAGCAGTTTTGAGGGGCGGTATGAGCAGTTCTTC. This encodes CASSFEGRYEQFF.

The CDR3 nucleotides read TGCAGTGCGGGGCTAGGGGGGAGCTACGAGCAGTACTTC. This sequence encodes CSAGLGGSYEQYF. V is TRBV20-1 and J is TRBJ2-4; either TRBD1 or TRBD2 may fit D (6 bases each). Matching the DNA end better, TRBJ2-7 makes the J call doubtful. Germline assignment: CDR1 DFQATT and CDR2 SNEGSKA (reference sequence). The CDR3 sequence is 13 residues long.

The V and J genes are TRBV7-8 and TRBJ1-1; D is uncertain. Between the trimmed V and J ends, which lost 0 bases and 11 bases, there was a span of 10 bases. Germline V gene sequence: CDR1 SGHVS, CDR2 FQNEAQ. The CDR3 extends over 12 amino acids. The CDR3 coding sequence is TGTGCCAGCAGCTTAGCGTCCGGGAGGGCTTTCTTT. This sequence encodes CASSLASGRAFF.

V and J are TRBV12-3 or TRBV12-4 and TRBJ2-1; possible D gene TRBD1, 7 bases. The V end was cut by 0 bases, the J end by 3 bases, with 12 bases between. This CDR3 has 16 residues. The CDR3 DNA sequence: TGTGCCAGCAGTTTAGCGCGGGACAGATACTACAATGAGCAGTTCTTC. Protein sequence: CASSLARDRYYNEQFF.

V is TRBV6-6 and J is TRBJ1-1; 10 positions match TRBD1. CDR1 MNHNY and CDR2 SVGAGI come from the germline V gene (reference sequence). The CDR3 has 11 amino acids. V was pared by 8 bases and J by 13 bases, with 7 bases of the junction left unmatched. The CDR3 coding sequence is TGTGCCAGCGGGACAGGGGTGTTGGTTTTCTTT. Translated, it gives CASGTGVLVFF.

CDR3 in DNA: TGTGCCAGCAGCTTAGTTCCGGGAAGTGAGCAGTTCTTC. Translating it yields CASSLVPGSEQFF. The genes are TRBV7-9 and TRBJ2-1, with TRBD2 as a possible D gene (5 bases). Trimming pared 1 base from V and 9 bases from J, leaving 10 bases between. CDR1 SEHNR and CDR2 FQNEAQ come from the germline V gene (reference sequence). This CDR3 comprises 13 residues.

The CDR3 spells CASSQVAPGLADNEQFF. The CDR3 DNA follows: TGCGCCAGCAGCCAAGTGGCTCCGGGACTAGCGGACAATGAGCAGTTCTTC. The chain links TRBV4-1 to TRBJ2-1; TRBD2 matches at 11 bases. The CDR3 covers 17 residues. CDR1 and CDR2 from the germline V gene are MGHRA and YSYEKL. With V trimmed by 1 base and J by 5 bases, 7 bases remained unmatched.

The chain uses TRBV6-5 and TRBJ2-7; tentative D call: TRBD2 (6 bases). The J call may be faulty, since TRBJ2-5 better matches the DNA end. The CDR3 runs to 14 residues. Germline V lookup: CDR1 MNHEY, CDR2 SVGAGI. The CDR3 is CASSQEGRPETQYF. Here the CDR3 DNA reads TGTGCCAGCAGTCAGGAGGGGAGGCCAGAGACCCAGTACTTC.

The chain has TRBV3-1 and TRBJ2-3, with 14 bases that match TRBD2. J was trimmed by 5 bases and V by 1 base; bases with no gene match: 5. There are 17 residues in the CDR3. Germline V lookup: CDR1 LGHDT, CDR2 YNNKEL (reference sequence). Written as DNA, the CDR3 is TGTGCCAGCAGCCAAGCGGGACTAGCGGGAGTTCTAGATACGCAGTATTTT. As protein: CASSQAGLAGVLDTQYF.

The rearrangement links TRBV6-5 to TRBJ2-5, with a tentative D call TRBD2 (6 bases). Trimming stripped 5 bases from V and 5 bases from J, with 15 bases between. Germline V gene sequence: CDR1 MNHEY, CDR2 SVGAGI. CDR3 length equals 14 residues. As DNA, the CDR3 is TGTGCCAGCAGTCCGAGACTAGTCAGTGAGACCCAGTACTTC. Protein sequence: CASSPRLVSETQYF.

The rearrangement joins TRBV29-1 to TRBJ2-3; TRBD1 is a possible D gene (5 bases). From germline, CDR1 is SQVTM and CDR2 ANQGSEA. V shed 1 base and J shed 2 bases, with 10 bases lying between them. The CDR3 runs 14 residues. CDR3 region: CSVEGQKTTDTQYF. The CDR3 nucleotides are TGCAGCGTTGAAGGACAGAAGACCACAGATACGCAGTATTTT.

This chain connects TRBV6-2 or TRBV6-3 to TRBJ2-1; D call uncertain. The CDR3 consists of 11 residues. Germline CDR1 and CDR2: MNHEY and SVGEGT. Between the trimmed V and J ends, which lost 2 bases and 8 bases, there was a span of 4 bases. The DNA of the CDR3 is TGTGCCAGCAGTTACCCTGATGAGCAGTTCTTC. Amino acids: CASSYPDEQFF.

This chain links TRBV20-1 with TRBJ2-3; TRBD1 aligns across 7 bases. The junction had 14 bases not matched to a gene; V was cut back by 6 bases and J by 2 bases. Germline V gene data show CDR1 as DFQATT and CDR2 as SNEGSKA (reference sequence). This CDR3 is built from 16 residues. This CDR3 is CSARGQAWGFTDTQYF. The CDR3, as DNA: TGCAGTGCGCGTGGACAGGCCTGGGGGTTCACAGATACGCAGTATTTT.

For this clonotype: A much more abundant neighbour one base away suggests this may be a read error. The CDR3 DNA is TGTGCCAGCAGCGTAGGGAGCTCCTACAATGAGCAGTACTTC. It is translated as CASSVGSSYNEQYF. The chain links TRBV9 to TRBJ2-1, with unresolved D. Near its end, the DNA agrees better with TRBJ2-7, so the J call may be wrong. Germline CDR1 reads SGDLS; CDR2 reads YYNGEE. The length of the CDR3 is 14 residues.

This clonotype was seen repeatedly, ten times or more. The chain has TRBV10-3 and TRBJ2-3; D unclear. Germline CDR1 and CDR2: ENHRY and SYGVKD. Trimming took off 4 bases at V and 2 bases at J, with 16 bases between the two ends. The CDR3 extends over 16 amino acids. CDR3 protein: CAISGLLASPTDTQYF. The CDR3 coding sequence is TGTGCCATCAGTGGATTACTCGCATCCCCCACAGATACGCAGTATTTT.

This clonotype was counted a few times. The genes are TRBV10-3 and TRBJ2-3, with TRBD2 matching over 12 bases. Germline V gene lookup returns CDR1 ENHRY and CDR2 SYGVKD. The CDR3 is 16 amino acids. Trimming took 3 bases from V and 4 from J; bases not matched to a gene: 5. CDR3 nucleotides: TGTGCCATCAGTGAACTACTAGCGGGAGGACCAGATACGCAGTATTTT. Protein sequence: CAISELLAGGPDTQYF.

CDR3: CASSPGTTANYGYTF. The CDR3 coding sequence is TGTGCCAGCAGCCCAGGGACCACAGCTAACTATGGCTACACCTTC. The chain employs TRBV27 and TRBJ1-2, with a possible D match to TRBD1 (5 bases). This CDR3 is 15 amino acids long. V dropped 6 bases and J dropped 0 bases, with 14 bases sitting between them. Germline values: CDR1 MNHEY, CDR2 SMNVEV (reference sequence).

The gene calls are TRBV5-1 and TRBJ2-5, with 8 bases matching TRBD1. Germline V lookup: CDR1 SGHRS, CDR2 YFSETQ. After removal of 4 bases from V and 5 bases from J, the junction contained 10 bases not matched to a gene. This CDR3 region has 15 residues. CDR3 sequence reads: CASSPIQGGSETQYF. The CDR3 bases are TGCGCCAGCAGCCCGATACAGGGGGGTTCGGAGACCCAGTACTTC. Based on the CDR3 plus reference TRBV5-1 and TRBJ2-5, the full variable domain is KAGVTQTPRYLIKTRGQQVTLSCSPISGHRSVSWYQQTPGQGLQFLFEYFSETQRNKGNFPGRFSGRQFSNSRSEMNVSTLELGDSALYLCASSPIQGGSETQYFGPGTRLLVL.

In its sample, this clonotype was seen once. V usage is TRBV29-1 and J usage is TRBJ2-1, with D uncertain. Germline-derived CDR1 and CDR2 are SQVTM and ANQGSEA. The CDR3 contains 12 residues. The V end lost 7 bases, the J end lost 1 base, and 8 bases lay between the germline ends. The CDR3 nucleotides are TGCAGCGCGTGGTTTTCCTACAATGAGCAGTTCTTC. Encoded protein: CSAWFSYNEQFF.

J is TRBJ2-7 and V is TRBV10-3; no firm D call. CDR3 length: 13 amino acids. V was cut by 10 bases and J by 4 bases, with 17 bases left in between. Germline V gives CDR1 ENHRY, CDR2 SYGVKD. CDR3 nucleotide sequence: TGTGCCACGTTCGACATGGGGATTTACGAGCAGTACTTC. Translation gives CATFDMGIYEQYF.

Ten or more counts support this clonotype. The chain combines TRBV12-3 or TRBV12-4 with TRBJ2-7; D gene ambiguous. The CDR3 is 12 residues long. Trimming took 6 bases from V and 2 from J, leaving 8 bases between them. The DNA for the CDR3 is TGTGCCAGCAGCCCCGGACCCTACGAGCAGTACTTC. Translated: CASSPGPYEQYF.